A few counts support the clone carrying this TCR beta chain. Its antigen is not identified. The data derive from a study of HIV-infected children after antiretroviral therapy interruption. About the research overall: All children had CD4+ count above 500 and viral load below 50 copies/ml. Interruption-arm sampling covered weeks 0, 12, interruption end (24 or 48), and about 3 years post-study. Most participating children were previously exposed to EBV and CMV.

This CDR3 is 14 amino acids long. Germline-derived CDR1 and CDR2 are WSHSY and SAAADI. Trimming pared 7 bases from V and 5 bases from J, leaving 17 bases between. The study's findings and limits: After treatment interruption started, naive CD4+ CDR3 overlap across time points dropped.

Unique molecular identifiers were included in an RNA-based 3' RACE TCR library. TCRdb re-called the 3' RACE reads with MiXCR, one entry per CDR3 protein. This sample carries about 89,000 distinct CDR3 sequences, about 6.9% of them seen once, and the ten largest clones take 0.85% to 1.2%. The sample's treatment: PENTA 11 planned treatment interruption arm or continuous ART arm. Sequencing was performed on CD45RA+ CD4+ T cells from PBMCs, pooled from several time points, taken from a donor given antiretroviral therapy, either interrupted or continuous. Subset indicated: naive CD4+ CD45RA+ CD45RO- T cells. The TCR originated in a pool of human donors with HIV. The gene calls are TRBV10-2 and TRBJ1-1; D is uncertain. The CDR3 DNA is TGCGCCAGCACCTTGATAAGCGGTCCTACTGAAGCTTTCTTT. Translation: CASTLISGPTEAFF.